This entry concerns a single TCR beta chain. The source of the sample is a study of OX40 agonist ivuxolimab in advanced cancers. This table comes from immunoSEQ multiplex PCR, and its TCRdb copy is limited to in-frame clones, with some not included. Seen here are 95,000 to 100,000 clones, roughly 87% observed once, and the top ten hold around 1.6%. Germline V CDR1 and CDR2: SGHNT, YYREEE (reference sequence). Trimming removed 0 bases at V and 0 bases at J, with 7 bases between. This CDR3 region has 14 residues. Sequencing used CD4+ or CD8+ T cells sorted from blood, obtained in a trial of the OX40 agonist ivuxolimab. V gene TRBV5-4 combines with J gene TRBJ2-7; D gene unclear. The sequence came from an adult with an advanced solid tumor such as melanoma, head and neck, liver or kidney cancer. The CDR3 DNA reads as TGTGCCAGCAGCTTGGGACTTCCCTCCTACGAGCAGTACTTC. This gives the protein CASSLGLPSYEQYF.